These 6 T cell receptor beta chains originate from one sample sequenced in a study of blood T cell repertoires in COVID-19. Clones were read by immunoSEQ multiplex PCR, and TCRdb kept only the in-frame ones, dropping some. The sample has approximately 140,000 clones, around 79% seen once. The sequencing input was peripheral blood. These receptors were obtained from a man aged 55-75 years with acute or convalescent COVID-19.

This chain links TRBV6-8 with TRBJ2-7; D is possibly TRBD2 (5 bases). The germline V gene encodes CDR1 MNHGY and CDR2 SAAAGT. This CDR3 is built from 12 residues. Trimming removed 7 bases from V and 5 bases from J, with 12 bases in between. The CDR3 loop is CASIRGKDEQYF. The CDR3 region has the DNA TGTGCCAGCATCCGGGGAAAGGACGAGCAGTACTTC.

The genes are TRBV9 and TRBJ2-7, with 8 nucleotides matching TRBD2. CDR1 is SGDLS, CDR2 YYNGEE, per germline. With 2 bases clipped from V and 2 bases from J, the junction kept 3 bases outside the gene matches. The length of the CDR3 is 14 residues. CDR3 DNA: TGTGCCAGCAGCGTTAGCGGGACCACCTACGAGCAGTACTTC. Its translation: CASSVSGTTYEQYF.

The chain combines TRBV28 with TRBJ2-7, with 10 positions matching TRBD1. The CDR3 totals 14 residues. The J segment lost 1 base and the V segment lost 8 bases, leaving 5 bases of the junction unmatched. Germline-derived CDR1 and CDR2 are MDHEN and SYDVKM. The CDR3 loop reads CASRGQGISYEQYF. The CDR3 DNA sequence: TGTGCCAGCCGGGGACAGGGGATTTCCTACGAGCAGTACTTC.

V is TRBV27 and J is TRBJ1-6, with 7 bases matching TRBD1. CDR3 size: 14 residues. CDR1 is MNHEY, CDR2 SMNVEV, per germline (reference sequence). After removal of 3 bases from V and 6 bases from J, the junction contained 2 bases not matched to a gene. The CDR3 reads CASSLGQLNSPLHF. The CDR3 region has the DNA TGTGCCAGCAGTTTGGGACAGCTTAATTCACCCCTCCACTTT.

This chain uses TRBV3-1 (or the pseudogene TRBV3-2) with TRBJ1-2; no definite D call. The CDR3 covers 14 residues. Looked up from germline, CDR1 is LGHDT and CDR2 is YNNKEL (reference sequence). The V and J ends lost 0 bases and 7 bases respectively, with 12 bases between them. This CDR3 is CASSQERGEGGYTF. The CDR3 bases are TGTGCCAGCAGCCAAGAACGGGGTGAGGGTGGCTACACCTTC.

The J gene is TRBJ2-1, the V gene TRBV24-1; D is perhaps TRBD1 or TRBD2 (10 bases each). CDR3 size: 16 residues. The germline V gene encodes CDR1 KGHDR and CDR2 SFDVKD. Trimming removed 9 bases at V and 12 bases at J, with 29 bases between. CDR3 region: CATGDRGTSGKGVQFF. DNA of the CDR3: TGTGCCACCGGGGACAGGGGAACTAGCGGGAAGGGGGTGCAGTTCTTC.